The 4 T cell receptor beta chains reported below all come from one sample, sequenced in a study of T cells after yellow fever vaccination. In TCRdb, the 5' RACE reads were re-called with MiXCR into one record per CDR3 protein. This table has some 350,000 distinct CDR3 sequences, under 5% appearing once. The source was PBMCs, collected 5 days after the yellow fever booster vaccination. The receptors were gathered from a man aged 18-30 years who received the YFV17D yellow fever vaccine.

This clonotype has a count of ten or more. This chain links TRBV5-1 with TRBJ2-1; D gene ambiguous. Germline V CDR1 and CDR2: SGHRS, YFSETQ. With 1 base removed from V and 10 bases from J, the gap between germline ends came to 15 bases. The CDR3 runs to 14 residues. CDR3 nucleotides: TGCGCCAGCAGCTTGCGATGGAACCCGAACGAGCAGTTCTTC. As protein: CASSLRWNPNEQFF.

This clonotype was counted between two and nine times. In DNA form, the CDR3 reads TGTGCCAGCTCTGGGGGGAACACAGATACGCAGTATTTT. It encodes CASSGGNTDTQYF. The chain joins TRBV18 to TRBJ2-3; tentatively, D is TRBD2 (6 bases). V lost 6 bases and J lost 2, with 9 bases in between. The CDR3 runs 13 residues. Germline V gene data show CDR1 as KGHSH and CDR2 as LQKENI.

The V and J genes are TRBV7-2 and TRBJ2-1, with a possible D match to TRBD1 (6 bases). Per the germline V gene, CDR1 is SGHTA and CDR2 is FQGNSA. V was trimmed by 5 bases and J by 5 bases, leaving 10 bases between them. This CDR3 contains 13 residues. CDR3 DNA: TGTGCCAGCAGCATCTGGACAGACAATGAGCAGTTCTTC. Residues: CASSIWTDNEQFF.

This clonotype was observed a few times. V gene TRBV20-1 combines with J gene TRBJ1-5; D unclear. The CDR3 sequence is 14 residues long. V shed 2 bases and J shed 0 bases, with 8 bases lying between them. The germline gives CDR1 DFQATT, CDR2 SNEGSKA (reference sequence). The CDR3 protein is CSARFGDSNQPQHF. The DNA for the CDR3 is TGCAGTGCTAGATTCGGAGATAGCAATCAGCCCCAGCATTTT.